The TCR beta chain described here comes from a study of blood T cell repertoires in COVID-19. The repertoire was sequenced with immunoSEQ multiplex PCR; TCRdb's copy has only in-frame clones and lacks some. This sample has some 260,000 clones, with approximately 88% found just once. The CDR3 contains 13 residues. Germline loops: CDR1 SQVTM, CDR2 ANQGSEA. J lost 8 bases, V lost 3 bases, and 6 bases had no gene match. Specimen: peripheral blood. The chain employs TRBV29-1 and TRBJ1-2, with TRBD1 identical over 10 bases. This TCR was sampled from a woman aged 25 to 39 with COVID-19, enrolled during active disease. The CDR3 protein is CSVEGTGDGGYTF. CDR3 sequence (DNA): TGCAGCGTTGAGGGGACAGGGGACGGGGGCTACACCTTC.